The 29 T cell receptor beta chains below come from one sample, sequenced in a study of T cells in Graves' hyperthyroidism and ophthalmopathy. TCR beta CDR3 regions were amplified from RNA transcripts. Using the HTBI primer set, a first-round RT-PCR was run on the TCR CDR3. From the multiplex PCR reads, TCRdb called clonotypes with MiXCR, one entry per CDR3 protein. Of about 520,000 distinct CDR3 sequences listed, roughly 25% are singletons. Material: blood. The receptor set was obtained from a woman aged 30 to 39 with Graves' ophthalmopathy.

In its sample, this clonotype was seen many times. The chain combines TRBV7-9 with TRBJ1-1, with TRBD1 matching over 8 bases. The J segment lost 3 bases and the V segment lost 6 bases, leaving 9 bases of the junction unmatched. The V gene's germline CDR1 is SEHNR and CDR2 FQNEAQ (reference sequence). There are 15 residues in the CDR3. The CDR3 loop reads CASRFPDRGDTEAFF. The CDR3 DNA reads as TGTGCCAGCAGATTCCCAGACAGGGGTGACACTGAAGCTTTCTTT.

Many counts were recorded for this clonotype. The rearrangement joins TRBV29-1 to TRBJ1-1, with D unresolved. The CDR3 extends over 12 amino acids. The V end was cut by 0 bases, the J end by 6 bases, with 8 bases between. Germline loops: CDR1 SQVTM, CDR2 ANQGSEA. The CDR3 is CSVEDGAAEAFF. In nucleotides, the CDR3 is TGCAGCGTTGAAGATGGCGCCGCTGAAGCTTTCTTT.

This clonotype was seen ten or more times. The gene calls are TRBV11-2 and TRBJ2-2, with D perhaps assigned TRBD1 or TRBD2 (5 bases each). The CDR3 runs to 17 residues. Trimming removed 5 bases at V and 0 bases at J, with 16 bases between. CDR1 is SGHAT and CDR2 is FQNNGV in the germline V gene. Here the CDR3 reads CASSPSIGTANTGELFF. In DNA, the CDR3 is TGTGCCAGCAGCCCCTCCATCGGGACGGCGAACACCGGGGAGCTGTTTTTT.

A remark on this clonotype: With a much larger clone just one base away, this may be a read error. Lacking the conserved final phenylalanine or tryptophan, this CDR3 likely reflects a read error. This rearrangement joins TRBV11-1 to TRBJ2-2; 7 bases align to TRBD1. Germline V gene lookup returns CDR1 SGHAT and CDR2 FQDESV (reference sequence). This CDR3 contains 17 residues. J gave up 0 bases and V 5 bases, and 9 bases lay outside the gene matches. As DNA, the CDR3 is TGTGCCAGCAGCCTCATTAGGGACAGATCGAACACCGGGGAGCTGTTTTTG. Residues: CASSLIRDRSNTGELFL.

The gene calls are TRBV9 and TRBJ2-7; tentatively, D is TRBD2 (7 bases). Trimming pared 4 bases from V and 3 bases from J, leaving 17 bases between. In germline, CDR1 is SGDLS, CDR2 YYNGEE. This CDR3 region has 15 residues. The CDR3 nucleotides read TGTGCCAGCAGCCAAGGGGGGGAGACTGACTACGAGCAGTACTTC. Protein: CASSQGGETDYEQYF.

The sample holds many counts of this clonotype. The V call is TRBV6-4, the J call TRBJ2-3; 13 bases line up with TRBD2. V shed 7 bases, J shed 2 bases, and the junction held 6 bases outside the gene matches. The germline V gene encodes CDR1 MRHNA and CDR2 SNTAGT. There are 16 residues in the CDR3. The CDR3 reads CASTPGLAGFTDTQYF. CDR3 bases: TGTGCCAGCACTCCGGGACTAGCGGGGTTCACAGATACGCAGTATTTT.

There are many counts of this clonotype. J is TRBJ2-5 and V is TRBV18; 7 bases fit TRBD2. Germline-derived CDR1 and CDR2 are KGHSH and LQKENI. This CDR3 comprises 16 residues. V gave up 4 bases and J gave up 3 bases; unmatched junction bases: 11. CDR3 protein: CASSLYARGGEETQYF. CDR3 DNA sequence: TGTGCCAGCTCACTCTACGCCCGGGGAGGGGAAGAGACCCAGTACTTC. The full variable domain, rest sourced from reference TRBV18 and TRBJ2-5, is NAGVMQNPRHLVRRRGQEARLRCSPMKGHSHVYWYRQLPEEGLKFMVYLQKENIIDESGMPKERFSAEFPKEGPSILRIQQVVRGDSAAYFCASSLYARGGEETQYFGPGTRLLVL.

The chain combines TRBV24-1 with TRBJ2-3, with D possibly matching TRBD1 (6 bases). The V gene lost 0 bases and the J gene lost 4 bases, with 16 bases spanning the gap. The CDR3 runs 17 residues. Per germline, CDR1 KGHDR and CDR2 SFDVKD. This CDR3 reads CATSDLREQGDADTQYF. The CDR3 coding sequence is TGTGCCACCAGTGATTTGCGGGAACAGGGTGATGCAGATACGCAGTATTTT.

This clonotype was seen ten or more times. The CDR3 loop is CASSEYGGSGGATSNEQFF. CDR3 nucleotide sequence: TGTGCCAGCAGTGAATACGGAGGGTCGGGGGGGGCCACATCCAATGAGCAGTTCTTC. V and J are TRBV6-1 and TRBJ2-1; 8 bases are shared with TRBD2. The CDR3 contains 19 residues. The V gene's germline CDR1 is MNHNS and CDR2 SASEGT. The ends lost 2 bases at V and 6 bases at J; junction bases unmatched: 18.

V is TRBV2 and J is TRBJ2-1, with a tentative D call TRBD1 (5 bases). CDR3 length: 14 residues. Between the trimmed V and J ends, which lost 2 bases and 6 bases, there was a span of 11 bases. Germline assignment: CDR1 SNHLY and CDR2 FYNNEI. The CDR3 reads CASSETARGNEQFF. As DNA, the CDR3 is TGTGCCAGCAGTGAAACGGCAAGGGGCAATGAGCAGTTCTTC.

This clonotype has ten or more counts. This chain links TRBV7-2 with TRBJ1-5; D gene ambiguous. The germline V gene encodes CDR1 SGHTA and CDR2 FQGNSA. The ends were cut back, 5 bases at V and 0 bases at J, with 17 bases in the middle. The CDR3 covers 17 residues. The CDR3 loop is CASSPERSGYSNQPQHF. The CDR3 DNA follows: TGTGCCAGCAGCCCAGAGAGATCGGGTTATAGCAATCAGCCCCAGCATTTT.

This chain links TRBV4-1 with TRBJ2-2, with D hard to call. V was cut by 0 bases and J by 5 bases, with 10 bases left in between. CDR1 and CDR2 (germline): MGHRA, YSYEKL. The length of the CDR3 is 15 residues. CDR3 nucleotide sequence: TGCGCCAGCAGCCAAGAAGGGATAGATACCGGGGAGCTGTTTTTT. Translation: CASSQEGIDTGELFF.

The sample holds many counts of this clonotype. V gene TRBV10-3 combines with J gene TRBJ2-5; TRBD2 matches 12 bases. V trimming: 5 bases; J trimming: 3 bases; junction bases outside the gene matches: 4. Germline V gives CDR1 ENHRY, CDR2 SYGVKD. This CDR3 has 15 amino acids. The CDR3 is CAISMTSGGKETQYF. The CDR3 nucleotides are TGTGCCATCAGTATGACTAGCGGGGGAAAAGAGACCCAGTACTTC.

This clonotype was counted a single time. The V gene is TRBV20-1, the J gene TRBJ1-5, with TRBD1 matching 7 bases. Trimming at V came to 6 bases and at J to 5 bases, leaving 10 bases not matched to a gene. The CDR3 loop spans 14 amino acids. CDR1 is DFQATT, CDR2 SNEGSKA, per germline (reference sequence). Here the CDR3 DNA reads TGCAGTGCCCACCGGGACAGAGTGGATCAGCCCCAGCATTTT. Translation gives CSAHRDRVDQPQHF.

The rearrangement links TRBV20-1 to TRBJ2-7, with TRBD2 identical over 8 bases. V gave up 5 bases and J gave up 3 bases; unmatched junction bases: 6. CDR3 size: 13 residues. The germline CDR1 and CDR2 sequences are DFQATT and SNEGSKA (reference sequence). As DNA, the CDR3 is TGCAGTGCTCCGACTAGCGACCTCTACGAGCAGTACTTC. Translated: CSAPTSDLYEQYF.

This clonotype was detected many times. CDR3 sequence: CASSLDLGNGYTF. CDR3 nucleotides: TGCGCCAGCAGCTTGGATTTGGGGAACGGCTACACCTTC. V is TRBV5-1 and J is TRBJ1-2; D remains ambiguous. Germline assignment: CDR1 SGHRS and CDR2 YFSETQ. The CDR3 has 13 amino acids. With 0 bases removed from V and 8 bases from J, the gap between germline ends came to 11 bases.

This clonotype was counted between two and nine times. The chain combines TRBV5-1 with TRBJ2-2; TRBD2 might be the D (5 bases). The CDR3 loop spans 16 amino acids. In germline, CDR1 is SGHRS, CDR2 YFSETQ. V gave up 4 bases and J gave up 7 bases, with 20 bases separating them. The DNA of the CDR3 is TGCGCCAGCAGCCCCTGGATCTCCAGCAGCGGCGGGGAGCTGTTTTTT. This codes for CASSPWISSSGGELFF.

V and J are TRBV2 and TRBJ1-1; the D is unclear. This CDR3 has 14 residues. The ends were cut back, 9 bases at V and 4 bases at J, with 18 bases in the middle. Germline V gives CDR1 SNHLY, CDR2 FYNNEI. The CDR3 nucleotides read TGTGCCAGTCGGGAGGATACTATGGGCACTGAAGCTTTCTTT. This encodes CASREDTMGTEAFF.

This clonotype has a handful of counts. The genes are TRBV6-5 and TRBJ1-3; D remains ambiguous. This CDR3 is 15 amino acids long. The V end was cut by 4 bases, the J end by 0 bases, with 10 bases between. Germline V lookup: CDR1 MNHEY, CDR2 SVGAGI. The CDR3 protein is CASSSTRNSGNTIYF. The CDR3 DNA is TGTGCCAGCAGTTCCACAAGAAACTCTGGAAACACCATATATTTT.

The chain's CDR3 is CASSLAGGHDEQYF. CDR3 nucleotide sequence: TGTGCCAGCAGCCTTGCAGGGGGCCATGACGAGCAGTACTTC. This rearrangement joins TRBV28 to TRBJ2-7; 8 bases map to TRBD1. Germline V gene data show CDR1 as MDHEN and CDR2 as SYDVKM. V dropped 6 bases and J dropped 5; count of bases not matched to a gene: 9. This CDR3 spans 14 amino acids.

This clonotype was recorded at least ten times. CDR3 bases: TGTGCCAGTTCCAGCTCGATAGAGTATAAAATTTATGGCTACACCTTC. Amino acids: CASSSSIEYKIYGYTF. This chain uses TRBV19 with TRBJ1-2, with D unresolved. The CDR3 is 16 amino acids. The V and J ends lost 8 bases and 5 bases respectively, with 24 bases between them. CDR1 and CDR2 from the germline V gene are LNHDA and SQIVND (reference sequence).

The chain uses TRBV12-3 or TRBV12-4 and TRBJ1-6; no clear D. The V end lost 2 bases, the J end lost 8 bases, and 10 bases lay between the germline ends. The CDR3 spans 14 residues. CDR3 DNA sequence: TGTGCCAGCAGTTTATGGGAAGCCGATTCACCCCTCCACTTT. Residues: CASSLWEADSPLHF.

In the case of this clonotype: This may be a read error, as it is one base from a much larger clone. CDR3 sequence (DNA): TGCAGGCCCGAGACAGGGGGTGAAACTGGAGCTTTCTTT. Translated, it gives CRPETGGETGAFF. The V call is TRBV20-1, the J call TRBJ1-1; 9 bases are a match to TRBD1. The CDR3 contains 13 residues. Per germline, CDR1 DFQATT and CDR2 SNEGSKA (reference sequence).

The V call is TRBV6-2 or TRBV6-3, the J call TRBJ2-5; 11 nucleotides agree with TRBD2. J gave up 2 bases and V 0 bases, and 11 bases lay outside the gene matches. This CDR3 is built from 19 residues. The germline V gene has CDR1 MNHEY and CDR2 SVGEGT. In DNA, the CDR3 is TGTGCCAGCAGTTACTCGATACTAGCGGGGGTCCTTACTCAAGAGACCCAGTACTTC. Translating it yields CASSYSILAGVLTQETQYF.

This clonotype has only a few counts. This sequence joins TRBV3-1 and TRBJ1-1, with unresolved D. V gave up 2 bases and J gave up 5 bases, with 6 bases separating them. The CDR3 has 12 residues. Germline-derived CDR1 and CDR2 are LGHDT and YNNKEL (reference sequence). The CDR3 loop reads CASSQSWTEAFF. CDR3 DNA sequence: TGTGCCAGCAGCCAAAGTTGGACTGAAGCTTTCTTT.

V is TRBV3-1 and J is TRBJ1-5; D is uncertain. This CDR3 spans 15 amino acids. Germline CDR1 reads LGHDT; CDR2 reads YNNKEL (reference sequence). Trimming removed 1 base from V and 1 base from J, with 8 bases in between. The CDR3 sequence: CASSQVMGSNQPQHF. The CDR3 coding sequence is TGTGCCAGCAGCCAAGTGATGGGGAGCAATCAGCCCCAGCATTTT. The full variable domain, with the rest looked up from reference TRBV3-1 and TRBJ1-5, is DTAVSQTPKYLVTQMGNDKSIKCEQNLGHDTMYWYKQDSKKFLKIMFSYNNKELIINETVPNRFSPKSPDKAHLNLHINSLELGDSAVYFCASSQVMGSNQPQHFGDGTRLSIL.

This clonotype has a count of ten or more. This rearrangement joins TRBV6-2 or TRBV6-3 to TRBJ1-5; no clear D gene. The CDR3 spans 15 residues. Trimming cost V 0 bases and J 7 bases, with 13 bases left between them. Germline CDR1 reads MNHEY; CDR2 reads SVGEGT. CDR3 protein: CASSYSILTGQPQHF. In DNA form, the CDR3 reads TGTGCCAGCAGTTACTCGATTCTGACGGGGCAGCCCCAGCATTTT.

This clonotype was counted many times. V is TRBV28 and J is TRBJ2-5; possibly TRBD2 for D (6 bases). Trimming took 5 bases from V and 4 from J, leaving 17 bases between them. Germline loops: CDR1 MDHEN, CDR2 SYDVKM. The CDR3 extends over 15 amino acids. CDR3 coding DNA: TGTGCCAGCAGTCCTCCCACACTAGCAGTAGAGACCCAGTACTTC. Its translation is CASSPPTLAVETQYF.

This clonotype came up many times. This chain uses TRBV4-2 with TRBJ1-5; no clear D. Trimming left V 1 base short and J 0 bases short, with 10 bases between. Germline assignment: CDR1 LGHNA and CDR2 YNFKEQ. The CDR3 is 16 residues long. CDR3 coding DNA: TGTGCCAGCAGCCAAGTTATAGATTATAGCAATCAGCCCCAGCATTTT. Protein product: CASSQVIDYSNQPQHF.